The 10 T cell receptor beta chains below all came from one sample that was sequenced in a study of identical twins. Via MiXCR, TCRdb re-called the 5' RACE reads, giving one row per CDR3 protein. The sample has 570,000 or so distinct CDR3 sequences, roughly 9.5% seen once. A further study also used this sample, focusing on yellow fever vaccine responses in identical twins.

Sequencing was done on a sample of PBMCs. The receptors originated from a woman younger than 35 in good health.

This clonotype was observed a handful of times. The V call is TRBV5-1, the J call TRBJ2-7, with 9 positions matching TRBD1. V gave up 4 bases and J gave up 2 bases; unmatched junction bases: 7. CDR3 length: 15 residues. Germline V gene sequence: CDR1 SGHRS, CDR2 YFSETQ. CDR3 DNA sequence: TGCGCCAGCAGCGCAACAGGGGGCGCGCCCTACGAGCAGTACTTC. The encoded protein is CASSATGGAPYEQYF.

The chain carries TRBV12-5 and TRBJ2-2; weak D call: TRBD1 (6 bases). Germline V gives CDR1 LGHNT, CDR2 FRNRAP. The CDR3 loop spans 16 amino acids. Trimming cost V 3 bases and J 5 bases, with 16 bases left between them. The CDR3 sequence is CASGLEEGEYTGELFF. Written as DNA, the CDR3 is TGTGCTAGTGGTTTAGAAGAGGGGGAGTATACCGGGGAGCTGTTTTTT. The whole variable domain, filled in from reference TRBV12-5 and TRBJ2-2, reads DARVTQTPRHKVTEMGQEVTMRCQPILGHNTVFWYRQTMMQGLELLAYFRNRAPLDDSGMPKDRFSAEMPDATLATLKIQPSEPRDSAVYFCASGLEEGEYTGELFFGEGSRLTVL.

This clonotype has a handful of counts. The chain joins TRBV20-1 to TRBJ1-2, with TRBD1 matching 9 bases. Germline V gives CDR1 DFQATT, CDR2 SNEGSKA (reference sequence). The trim removed 1 base at V and 8 bases at J, leaving 2 bases unmatched. This CDR3 spans 12 amino acids. The CDR3 DNA reads TGCAGTGCTAGAGGGACAGGGGCCGGCTACACCTTC. Translation gives CSARGTGAGYTF.

This chain links TRBV7-3 with TRBJ1-1; maybe TRBD1 (5 bases). V lost 4 bases, J lost 6 bases, and 18 bases lay in between. This CDR3 is 15 amino acids long. Germline loops: CDR1 SGHTA, CDR2 FQGTGA. CDR3 region: CASSSTGTKGAEAFF. The CDR3 region has the DNA TGTGCCAGCAGCTCTACCGGGACCAAGGGCGCTGAAGCTTTCTTT.

This clonotype was picked up many times. This chain joins TRBV12-3 or TRBV12-4 and TRBJ2-3; D ambiguous. There are 16 residues in the CDR3. V dropped 4 bases and J dropped 5 bases, with 19 bases sitting between them. CDR3 residues: CASSSNLGGEKDTQYF. CDR3 DNA sequence: TGTGCCAGCAGTTCGAATCTTGGCGGAGAGAAAGATACGCAGTATTTT.

The gene calls are TRBV20-1 and TRBJ2-2; D not resolved. This CDR3 spans 15 amino acids. CDR1 and CDR2 (germline): DFQATT, SNEGSKA (reference sequence). V shed 0 bases and J shed 4 bases, with 12 bases lying between them. CDR3 in amino acids: CSARDIGRRTGELFF. The CDR3 DNA reads as TGCAGTGCTAGAGATATTGGGCGCCGCACCGGGGAGCTGTTTTTT.

In this sample, this clonotype turned up a few times. The chain is built from TRBV6-1 and TRBJ2-7, with 7 bases matching TRBD2. V shed 5 bases, J shed 2 bases, and the junction held 18 bases outside the gene matches. The CDR3 has 18 residues. The germline CDR1 and CDR2 sequences are MNHNS and SASEGT. This chain's CDR3 is CASSQLFKTSAEPYEQYF. The CDR3 bases are TGTGCCAGCAGTCAACTATTCAAAACTAGCGCTGAACCCTACGAGCAGTACTTC.

V usage is TRBV2 and J usage is TRBJ2-7; the D gene is possibly TRBD1 (5 bases). This CDR3 is built from 13 residues. V was cut by 7 bases and J by 3 bases, with 13 bases left in between. Germline CDR1 SNHLY, CDR2 FYNNEI. DNA of the CDR3: TGTGCCAGCACTCAGGGTGGAAACTACGAGCAGTACTTC. Translating it yields CASTQGGNYEQYF. Combining the CDR3 with reference TRBV2 and TRBJ2-7 gives the whole variable domain EPEVTQTPSHQVTQMGQEVILRCVPISNHLYFYWYRQILGQKVEFLVSFYNNEISEKSEIFDDQFSVERPDGSNFTLKIRSTKLEDSAMYFCASTQGGNYEQYFGPGTRLTVT.

There are a few counts of this clonotype. DNA of the CDR3: TGCAGTGCCATTACAGGGACTAACTATGGCTACACCTTC. It yields the protein CSAITGTNYGYTF. The chain is built from TRBV20-1 and TRBJ1-2; a weak D match, TRBD1 (6 bases). CDR1 is DFQATT, CDR2 SNEGSKA, per germline (reference sequence). The CDR3 has 13 amino acids. Deletions cut 6 bases from V and 0 bases from J, with 11 bases between.

This chain joins TRBV10-3 and TRBJ2-2; D is unclear. Germline V gives CDR1 ENHRY, CDR2 SYGVKD. The CDR3 has 15 residues. Trimming took off 5 bases at V and 0 bases at J, with 10 bases between the two ends. This CDR3 is CAISSAITNTGELFF. CDR3 nucleotides: TGTGCCATCAGTTCCGCTATTACGAACACCGGGGAGCTGTTTTTT.